The 15 T cell receptor beta chains reported below all come from one sample, sequenced in a study of OX40 agonist ivuxolimab in advanced cancers. The repertoire was sequenced with immunoSEQ multiplex PCR; TCRdb's copy has only in-frame clones and lacks some. The sample holds 80,000 or so clones; roughly 80% are singletons and the top ten take around 1.8%. Sequenced here: CD4+ or CD8+ T cells sorted from blood, sampled in a trial of the OX40 agonist ivuxolimab. Receptors were obtained from an adult with an advanced solid tumor such as melanoma, head and neck, liver or kidney cancer.

DNA for the CDR3: TGTGCCTGGAGTGTAGTCGGCAGGGAAAGCTATGGCTACACCTTC. The encoded protein is CAWSVVGRESYGYTF. This chain connects TRBV30 to TRBJ1-2, with a possible D match to TRBD1 (5 bases). Germline V gives CDR1 GTSNPN, CDR2 SVGIG (reference sequence). The CDR3 is made up of 15 amino acids. The V and J ends lost 0 bases and 4 bases respectively, with 15 bases between them.

This clone has a single count. The J gene is TRBJ1-5, the V gene TRBV7-6; the D is unclear. The CDR3 loop spans 13 amino acids. The V and J ends lost 2 bases and 3 bases respectively, with 5 bases between them. The germline V gene encodes CDR1 SGHVS and CDR2 FNYEAQ. DNA for the CDR3: TGTGCCAGCAGCTTAAATGACAATCAGCCCCAGCATTTT. Translating it yields CASSLNDNQPQHF. Full variable domain (missing parts from reference TRBV7-6 and TRBJ1-5): GAGVSQSPRYKVTKRGQDVALRCDPISGHVSLYWYRQALGQGPEFLTYFNYEAQQDKSGLPNDRFSAERPEGSISTLTIQRTEQRDSAMYRCASSLNDNQPQHFGDGTRLSIL.

This chain joins TRBV6-6 and TRBJ2-4; 7 nucleotides match TRBD1. Germline trimming cut 10 bases from V and 7 bases from J; bases unmatched to any gene: 10. CDR3 length: 13 amino acids. The germline V gene has CDR1 MNHNY and CDR2 SVGAGI (reference sequence). The DNA of the CDR3 is TGTGCCATCGGTACACAGGGGTTGAACATTCAGTACTTC. It is translated as CAIGTQGLNIQYF.

As concerns this clone: One junction end does not reproduce the germline sequence, and a read error may be involved. This chain links TRBV7-7 with TRBJ2-5, with 7 bases matching TRBD1. CDR1 SSHAT and CDR2 FNYEAQ come from the germline V gene (reference sequence). There are 13 residues in the CDR3. The DNA of the CDR3 is TGTGCTAGCAGCCGGGACAGCCAAGAGACCCAGTACTTC. Amino acid sequence: CASSRDSQETQYF.

This clone has more than one count but fewer than ten. This sequence joins TRBV5-8 and TRBJ1-1, with a possible D match to TRBD1 (6 bases). The CDR3 is 15 amino acids. V lost 4 bases and J lost 5, with 18 bases in between. Germline V CDR1 and CDR2: SGHTS, YDEGEE. For the CDR3, the DNA is TGTGCCAGCAGCCCCCCATCGGGGGCCAGAACTGAAGCTTTCTTT. Translated: CASSPPSGARTEAFF. Filled out from reference TRBV5-8 and TRBJ1-1, the complete variable domain reads EAGVTQSPTHLIKTRGQQATLRCSPISGHTSVYWYQQALGLGLQFLLWYDEGEERNRGNFPPRFSGRQFPNYSSELNVNALELEDSALYLCASSPPSGARTEAFFGQGTRLTVV.

The chain joins TRBV9 to TRBJ2-3; 10 bases are shared with TRBD1. The trim removed 0 bases at V and 2 bases at J, leaving 3 bases unmatched. Per germline, CDR1 SGDLS and CDR2 YYNGEE. This CDR3 region has 16 residues. The CDR3 region has the DNA TGTGCCAGCAGCGTAGGGGACAGGGGACACACAGATACGCAGTATTTT. It encodes CASSVGDRGHTDTQYF.

This clone was seen once. This chain uses TRBV11-3 with TRBJ2-2, with D hard to call. V lost 2 bases, J lost 2 bases, and 12 bases lay in between. The CDR3 is 16 amino acids. Germline values: CDR1 SGHNT, CDR2 YENEEA. The CDR3 nucleotides read TGTGCCAGCAGCTTAAGGCACGGCCTAAACACCGGGGAGCTGTTTTTT. It translates to CASSLRHGLNTGELFF.

The chain joins TRBV28 to TRBJ1-2; perhaps TRBD1 as D (6 bases). Trimming cost V 7 bases and J 8 bases, with 17 bases left between them. This CDR3 comprises 13 residues. Looked up from germline, CDR1 is MDHEN and CDR2 is SYDVKM. The CDR3 DNA reads TGTGCCAGCACCCCCGGGGGGGCGCAAGGCTACACCTTC. This sequence encodes CASTPGGAQGYTF.

The V and J genes are TRBV18 and TRBJ2-3; D is unclear. The CDR3 consists of 13 residues. Trimming stripped 4 bases from V and 0 bases from J, with 5 bases between. Germline CDR1 and CDR2: KGHSH and LQKENI. CDR3 protein: CASSLDSTDTQYF. The CDR3, as DNA: TGTGCCAGCTCACTCGACAGCACAGATACGCAGTATTTT.

This chain uses TRBV19 with TRBJ2-1; 9 bases map to TRBD2. Germline assignment: CDR1 LNHDA and CDR2 SQIVND (reference sequence). The CDR3 has 14 amino acids. After removal of 4 bases from V and 6 bases from J, the junction contained 4 bases not matched to a gene. As DNA, the CDR3 is TGTGCCAGTAGTAGTAGCGGGAGCGGCAATGAGCAGTTCTTC. Translation gives CASSSSGSGNEQFF. Supplemented by reference TRBV19 and TRBJ2-1, the full variable domain reads DGGITQSPKYLFRKEGQNVTLSCEQNLNHDAMYWYRQDPGQGLRLIYYSQIVNDFQKGDIAEGYSVSREKKESFPLTVTSAQKNPTAFYLCASSSSGSGNEQFFGPGTRLTVL.

CDR3 sequence: CASSIGTSGRRSDTQYF. In DNA, the CDR3 is TGTGCCAGTAGTATAGGGACTAGCGGGAGAAGGTCAGATACGCAGTATTTT. V is TRBV19 and J is TRBJ2-3; the match to TRBD2 covers 13 bases. The CDR3 runs to 17 residues. CDR1 and CDR2 (germline): LNHDA, SQIVND (reference sequence). Unmatched junction bases numbered 5, after V lost 1 base and J lost 4 bases.

The rearrangement links TRBV5-4 to TRBJ2-3, with 13 bases identical to TRBD2. The ends lost 6 bases at V and 2 bases at J; junction bases unmatched: 6. The CDR3 runs to 16 residues. The germline V gene encodes CDR1 SGHNT and CDR2 YYREEE (reference sequence). In DNA form, the CDR3 reads TGTGCCAGCAAACGGACTAGCGGGGGCCTCACAGATACGCAGTATTTT. This gives the protein CASKRTSGGLTDTQYF.

The chain joins TRBV28 to TRBJ2-1; 10 positions agree with TRBD1. The germline CDR1 and CDR2 sequences are MDHEN and SYDVKM. V lost 6 bases and J lost 14; bases outside the gene matches: 4. The CDR3 consists of 11 residues. The CDR3 coding sequence is TGTGCCAGCAGGGGACAGGGGCCCAAGTTCTTC. It specifies CASRGQGPKFF. Supplemented by reference TRBV28 and TRBJ2-1, the full variable domain reads DVKVTQSSRYLVKRTGEKVFLECVQDMDHENMFWYRQDPGLGLRLIYFSYDVKMKEKGDIPEGYSVSREKKERFSLILESASTNQTSMYLCASRGQGPKFFGPGTRLTVL.

This chain links TRBV11-2 with TRBJ1-2; D is perhaps TRBD1 (6 bases). With 0 bases removed from V and 2 bases from J, the gap between germline ends came to 16 bases. CDR3 length: 17 residues. The germline V gene encodes CDR1 SGHAT and CDR2 FQNNGV. CDR3 residues: CASSLDSGGGLNYGYTF. The CDR3 DNA is TGTGCCAGCAGCTTAGACTCCGGGGGGGGCCTAAACTATGGCTACACCTTC.

The V gene is TRBV29-1, the J gene TRBJ2-5; the match to TRBD1 covers 8 bases. CDR3 size: 14 residues. The V and J ends lost 4 bases and 5 bases, in that order; junction bases with no gene match: 9. Germline-derived CDR1 and CDR2 are SQVTM and ANQGSEA. The CDR3 DNA follows: TGCAGCGTTGGTTCCGGGACAGGAGGGGAGACCCAGTACTTC. It codes for CSVGSGTGGETQYF.